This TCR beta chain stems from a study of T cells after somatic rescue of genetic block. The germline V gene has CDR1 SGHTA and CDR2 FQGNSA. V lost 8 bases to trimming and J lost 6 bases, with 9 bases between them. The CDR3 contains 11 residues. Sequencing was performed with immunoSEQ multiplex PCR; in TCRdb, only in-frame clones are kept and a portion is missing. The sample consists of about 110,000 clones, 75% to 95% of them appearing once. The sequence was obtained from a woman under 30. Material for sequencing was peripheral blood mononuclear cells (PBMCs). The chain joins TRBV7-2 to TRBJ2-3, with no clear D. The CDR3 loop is CASGTADTQYF. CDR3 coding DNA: TGTGCCAGCGGAACCGCTGATACGCAGTATTTT.